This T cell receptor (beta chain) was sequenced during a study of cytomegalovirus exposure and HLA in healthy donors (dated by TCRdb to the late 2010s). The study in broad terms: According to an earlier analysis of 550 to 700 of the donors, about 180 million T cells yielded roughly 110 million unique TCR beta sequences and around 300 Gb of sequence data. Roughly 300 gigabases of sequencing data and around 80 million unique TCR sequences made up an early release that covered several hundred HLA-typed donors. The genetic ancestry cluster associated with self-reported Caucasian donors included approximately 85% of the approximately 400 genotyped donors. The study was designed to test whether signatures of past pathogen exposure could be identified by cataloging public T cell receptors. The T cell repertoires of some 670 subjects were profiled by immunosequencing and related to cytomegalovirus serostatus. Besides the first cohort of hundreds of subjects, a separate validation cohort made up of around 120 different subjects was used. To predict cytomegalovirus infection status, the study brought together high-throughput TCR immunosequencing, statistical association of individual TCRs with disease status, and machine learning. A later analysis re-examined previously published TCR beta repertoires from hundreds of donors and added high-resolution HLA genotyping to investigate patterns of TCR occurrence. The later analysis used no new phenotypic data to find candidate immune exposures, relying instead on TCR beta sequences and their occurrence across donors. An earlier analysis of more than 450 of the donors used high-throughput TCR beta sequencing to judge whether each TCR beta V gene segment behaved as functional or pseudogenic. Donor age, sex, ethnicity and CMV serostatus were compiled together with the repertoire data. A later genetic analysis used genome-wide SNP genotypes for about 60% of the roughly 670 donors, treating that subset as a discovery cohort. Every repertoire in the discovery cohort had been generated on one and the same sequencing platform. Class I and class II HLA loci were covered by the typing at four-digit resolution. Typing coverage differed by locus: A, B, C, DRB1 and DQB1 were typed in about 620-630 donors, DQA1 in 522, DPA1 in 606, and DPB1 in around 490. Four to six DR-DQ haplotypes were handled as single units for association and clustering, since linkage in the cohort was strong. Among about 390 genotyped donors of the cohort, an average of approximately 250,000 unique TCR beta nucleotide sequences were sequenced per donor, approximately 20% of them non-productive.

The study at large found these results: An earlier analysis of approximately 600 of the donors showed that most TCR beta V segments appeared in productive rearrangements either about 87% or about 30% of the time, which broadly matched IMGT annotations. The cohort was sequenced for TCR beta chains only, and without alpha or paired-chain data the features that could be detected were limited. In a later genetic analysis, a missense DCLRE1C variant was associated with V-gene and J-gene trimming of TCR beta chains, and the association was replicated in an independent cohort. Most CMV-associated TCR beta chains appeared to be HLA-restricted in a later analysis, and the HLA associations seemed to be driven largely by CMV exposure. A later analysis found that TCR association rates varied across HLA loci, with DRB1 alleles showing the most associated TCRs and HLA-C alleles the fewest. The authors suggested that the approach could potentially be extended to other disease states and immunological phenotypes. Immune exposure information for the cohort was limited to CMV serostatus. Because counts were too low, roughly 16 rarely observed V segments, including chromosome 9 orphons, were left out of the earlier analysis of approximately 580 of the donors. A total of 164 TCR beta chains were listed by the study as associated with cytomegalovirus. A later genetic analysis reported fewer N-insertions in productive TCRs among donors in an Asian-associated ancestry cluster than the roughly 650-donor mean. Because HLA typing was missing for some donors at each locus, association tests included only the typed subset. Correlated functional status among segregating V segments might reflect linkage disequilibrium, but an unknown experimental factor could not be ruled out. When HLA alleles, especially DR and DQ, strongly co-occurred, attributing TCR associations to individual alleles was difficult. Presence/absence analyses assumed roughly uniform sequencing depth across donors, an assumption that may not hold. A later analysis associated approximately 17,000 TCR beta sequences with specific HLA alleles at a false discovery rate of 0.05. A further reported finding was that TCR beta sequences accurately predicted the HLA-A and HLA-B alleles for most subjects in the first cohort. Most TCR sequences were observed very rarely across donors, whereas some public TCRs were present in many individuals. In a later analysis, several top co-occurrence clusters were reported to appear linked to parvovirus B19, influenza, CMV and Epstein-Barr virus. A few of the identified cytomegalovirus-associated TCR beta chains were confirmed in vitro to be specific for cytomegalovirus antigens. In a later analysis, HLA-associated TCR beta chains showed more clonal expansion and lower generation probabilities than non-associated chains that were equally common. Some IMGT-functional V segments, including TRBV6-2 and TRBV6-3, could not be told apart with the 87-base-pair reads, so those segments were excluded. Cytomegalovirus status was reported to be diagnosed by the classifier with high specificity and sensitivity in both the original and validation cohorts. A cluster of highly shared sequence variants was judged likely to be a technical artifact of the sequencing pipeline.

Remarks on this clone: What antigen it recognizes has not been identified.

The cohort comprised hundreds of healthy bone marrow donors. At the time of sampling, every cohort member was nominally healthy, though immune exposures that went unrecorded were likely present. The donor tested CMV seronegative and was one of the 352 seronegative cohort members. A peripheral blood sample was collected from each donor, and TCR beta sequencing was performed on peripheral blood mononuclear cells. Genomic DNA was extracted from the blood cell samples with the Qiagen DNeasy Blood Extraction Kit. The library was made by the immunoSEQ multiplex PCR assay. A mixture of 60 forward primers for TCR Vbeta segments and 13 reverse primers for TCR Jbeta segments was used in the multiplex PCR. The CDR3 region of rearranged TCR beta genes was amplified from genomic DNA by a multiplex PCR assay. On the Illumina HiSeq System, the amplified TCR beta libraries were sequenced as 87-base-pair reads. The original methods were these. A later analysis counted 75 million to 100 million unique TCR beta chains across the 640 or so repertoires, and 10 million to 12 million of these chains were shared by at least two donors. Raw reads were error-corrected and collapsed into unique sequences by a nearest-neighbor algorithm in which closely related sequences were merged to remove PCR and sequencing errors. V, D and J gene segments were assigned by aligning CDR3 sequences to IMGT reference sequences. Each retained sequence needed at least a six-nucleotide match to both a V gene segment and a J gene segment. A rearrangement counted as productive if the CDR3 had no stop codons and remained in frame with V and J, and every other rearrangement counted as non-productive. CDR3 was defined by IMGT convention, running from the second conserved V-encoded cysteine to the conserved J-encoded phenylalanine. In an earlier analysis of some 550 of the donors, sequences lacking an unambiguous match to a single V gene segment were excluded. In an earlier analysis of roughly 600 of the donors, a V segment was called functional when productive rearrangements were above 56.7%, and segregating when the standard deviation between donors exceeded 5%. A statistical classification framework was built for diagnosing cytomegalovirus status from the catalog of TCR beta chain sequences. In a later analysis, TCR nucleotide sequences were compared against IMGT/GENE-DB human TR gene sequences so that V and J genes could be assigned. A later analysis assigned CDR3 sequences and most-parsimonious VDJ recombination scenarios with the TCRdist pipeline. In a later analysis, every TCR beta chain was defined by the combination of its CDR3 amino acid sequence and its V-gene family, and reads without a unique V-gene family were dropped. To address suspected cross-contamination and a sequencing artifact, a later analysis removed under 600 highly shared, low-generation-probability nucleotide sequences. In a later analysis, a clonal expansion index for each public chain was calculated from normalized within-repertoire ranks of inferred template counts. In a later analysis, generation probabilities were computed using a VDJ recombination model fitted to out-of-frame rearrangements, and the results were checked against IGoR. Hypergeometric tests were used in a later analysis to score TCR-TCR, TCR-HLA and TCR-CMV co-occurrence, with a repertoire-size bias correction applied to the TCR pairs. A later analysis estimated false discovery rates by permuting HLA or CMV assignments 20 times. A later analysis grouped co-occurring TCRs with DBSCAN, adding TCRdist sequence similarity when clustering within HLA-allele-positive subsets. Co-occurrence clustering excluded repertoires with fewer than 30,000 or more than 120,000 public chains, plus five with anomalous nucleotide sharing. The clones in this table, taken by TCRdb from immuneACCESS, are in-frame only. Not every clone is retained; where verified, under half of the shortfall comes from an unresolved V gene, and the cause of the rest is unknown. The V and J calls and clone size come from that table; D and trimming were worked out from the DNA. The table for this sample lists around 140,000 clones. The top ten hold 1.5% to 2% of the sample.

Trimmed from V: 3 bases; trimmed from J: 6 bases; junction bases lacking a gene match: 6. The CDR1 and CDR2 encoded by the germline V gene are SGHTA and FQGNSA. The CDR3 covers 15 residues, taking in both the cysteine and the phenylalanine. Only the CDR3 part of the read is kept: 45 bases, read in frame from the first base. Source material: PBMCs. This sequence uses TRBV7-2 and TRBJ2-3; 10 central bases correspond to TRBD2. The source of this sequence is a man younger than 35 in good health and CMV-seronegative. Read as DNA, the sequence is TGTGCCAGCAGCTTGGTAGCGGGGGGCCCGGATACGCAGTATTTT. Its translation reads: CASSLVAGGPDTQYF.